The present TCR beta chain was sequenced within a study of response to subunit inactivated influenza vaccine. Trimming left V 5 bases short and J 8 bases short, with 15 bases between. The CDR3 covers 13 residues. Per the germline V gene, CDR1 is MNHNS and CDR2 is SASEGT. TCRdb independently ran MiXCR on the RT-PCR reads; one entry per CDR3 protein. This sample has about 830,000 distinct CDR3 sequences, with under 20% found just once. This clonotype was observed a handful of times. This sequence joins TRBV6-1 and TRBJ1-1; D gene uncertain. The TCR originated in a man aged 45-65 years who received an inactivated influenza vaccine. The sequenced sample was PBMCs from blood, obtained about 5 days after vaccination. The CDR3 DNA sequence: TGTGCCAGCAGTAGCGGCGGCTCCTTAGAAGCTTTCTTT. Protein: CASSSGGSLEAFF.